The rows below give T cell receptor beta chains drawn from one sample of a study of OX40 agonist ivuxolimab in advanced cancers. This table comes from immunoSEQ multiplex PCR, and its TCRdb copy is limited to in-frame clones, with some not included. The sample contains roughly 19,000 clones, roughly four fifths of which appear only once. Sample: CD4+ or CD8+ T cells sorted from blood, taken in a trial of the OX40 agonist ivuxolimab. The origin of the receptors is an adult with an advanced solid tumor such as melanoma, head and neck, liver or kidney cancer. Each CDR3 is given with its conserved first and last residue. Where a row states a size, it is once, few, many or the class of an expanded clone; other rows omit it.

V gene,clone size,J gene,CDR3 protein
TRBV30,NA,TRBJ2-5,CAWEPGAAGETQYF
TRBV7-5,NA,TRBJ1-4,CVRSYPTGRGTNEKLFF
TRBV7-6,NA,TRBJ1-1,CASSLALGTEAFF
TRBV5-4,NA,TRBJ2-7,CASSLDRAVSYEQYF
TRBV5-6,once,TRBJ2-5,CASNQAFDRDQETQYF
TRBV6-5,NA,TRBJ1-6,CASSYAVSYNSPLHF
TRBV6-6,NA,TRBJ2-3,CASSQLGVPDTQYF
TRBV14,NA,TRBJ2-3,CASSQLDSTDTQYF
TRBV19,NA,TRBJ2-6,CASSGGANSGANVLTF
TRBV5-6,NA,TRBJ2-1,CASSVPPGIQQFF
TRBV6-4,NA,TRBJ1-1,CASSARLNTEAFF
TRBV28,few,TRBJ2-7,CASSFFERSYEQYF
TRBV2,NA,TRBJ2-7,CASRKGSSGSSEQYF
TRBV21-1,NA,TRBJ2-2,CASSIQRRTEYERRDANTGELFF
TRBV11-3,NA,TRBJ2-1,CASSLEMDKGNEQFF
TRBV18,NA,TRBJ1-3,CASSPPDEFGNTIYF
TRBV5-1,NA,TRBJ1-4,CASSLQGAANEKLFF
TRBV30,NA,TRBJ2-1,CAWSNWGGYNEQFF
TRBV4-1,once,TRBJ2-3,CASSPLWGLAGGSSTDTQYF
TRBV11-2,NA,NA,CASKLAGVYEQYF
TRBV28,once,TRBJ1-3,CASSLSRSGNTIYF
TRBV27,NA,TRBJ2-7,CASSFTTHSYEQYF
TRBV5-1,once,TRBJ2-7,CASSLGAAISYEQYF
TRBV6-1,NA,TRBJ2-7,CASRDQGSSYEQYF
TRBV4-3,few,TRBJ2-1,CASSQDRGPTNEQFF
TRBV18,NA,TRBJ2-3,CASSPGRTDTQYF
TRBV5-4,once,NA,CASSFTGAYEQYF
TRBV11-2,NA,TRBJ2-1,CASSQQSDVANEQFF
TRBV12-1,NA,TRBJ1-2,CASSFEDRPYGYTF
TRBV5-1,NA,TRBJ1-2,CASSFVRAEGGYTF
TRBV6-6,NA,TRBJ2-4,CASRDQNRGDIQYF
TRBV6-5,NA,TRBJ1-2,CASITPGTGDGYTF
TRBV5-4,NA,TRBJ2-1,CASSLDWTSGNEQFF
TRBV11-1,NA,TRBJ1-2,CASSRDGGYGYTF
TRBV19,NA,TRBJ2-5,CASSRSGVGETQYF
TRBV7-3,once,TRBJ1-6,CASSLTPGTNSPLHF
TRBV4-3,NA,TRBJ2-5,CASSQDWSQETQYF
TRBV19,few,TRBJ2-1,CASSPLSGDSDPYNEQFF
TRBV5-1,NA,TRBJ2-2,CASTRDAGAKTGELFF
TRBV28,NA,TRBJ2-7,CASSGTSGGTYEQYF
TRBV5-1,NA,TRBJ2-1,CASSLVPQGAGIGNEQFF
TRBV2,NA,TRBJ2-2,CASRGTSGGSGELFF
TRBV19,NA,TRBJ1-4,CATRTGATNEKLFF
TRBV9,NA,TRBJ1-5,CASSLGDTYQPQHF
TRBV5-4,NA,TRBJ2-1,CASSPGQGYEQFF
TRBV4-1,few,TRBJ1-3,CASSQEARQGGIGNTIYF
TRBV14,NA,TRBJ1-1,CASKGTLNTEAFF
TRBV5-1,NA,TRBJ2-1,CASSPSWDPVNEQFF
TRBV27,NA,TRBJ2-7,CASSLQLAGHEQYF
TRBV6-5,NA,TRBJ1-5,CASSFRGNQPQHF
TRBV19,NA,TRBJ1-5,CASSSRDRESYSNQPQHF